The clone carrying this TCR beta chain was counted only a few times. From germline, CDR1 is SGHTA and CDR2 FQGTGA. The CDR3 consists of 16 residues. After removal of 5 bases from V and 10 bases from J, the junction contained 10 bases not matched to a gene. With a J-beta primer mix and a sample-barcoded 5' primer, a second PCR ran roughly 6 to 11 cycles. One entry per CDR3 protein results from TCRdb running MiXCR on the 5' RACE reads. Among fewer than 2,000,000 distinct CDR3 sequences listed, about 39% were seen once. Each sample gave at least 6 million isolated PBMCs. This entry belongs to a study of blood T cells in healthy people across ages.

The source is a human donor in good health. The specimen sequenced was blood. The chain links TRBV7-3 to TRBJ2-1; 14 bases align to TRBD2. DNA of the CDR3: TGTGCCAGCAGCCCCCGACTAGCGGGGGGGATAGGGGAGCAGTTCTTC. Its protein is CASSPRLAGGIGEQFF.